This T cell receptor beta chain was recovered during a study of tissue T cells after allogeneic stem cell transplantation. The CDR3 contains 12 residues. The V gene end was trimmed by 6 bases and the J gene end by 3 bases; junction bases not matched to a gene: 4. Germline V gene data show CDR1 as SQVTM and CDR2 as ANQGSEA. Method: immunoSEQ multiplex PCR; TCRdb's copy keeps in-frame clones and lacks some. The data contain around 860 clones, 45% to 50% of them singletons. The study, taken as a whole, reports: Across patients, clones rarely overlapped, yet motif clusters were shared tissue-specifically. Alloreactivity or antigen specificity of tissue TCRs was not determined; some clones might be host cells.

Worth noting for this clone: The antigen is undetermined.

The specimen was blood, collected at autopsy. The sequence came from a female patient aged 40 to 70 with steroid-refractory graft-versus-host disease after an allogeneic stem cell transplant. These T cells may partly come from the graft donor. This chain connects TRBV29-1 to TRBJ2-7; 8 nucleotides agree with TRBD2. The CDR3 loop is CSVLGTSYEQYF. In nucleotides, the CDR3 is TGCAGCGTCCTCGGGACTAGCTACGAGCAGTACTTC.